These T cell receptor beta chains were read from a single sample in a study of human T cells and chemical hapten exposure. TCRdb called the RACE reads again in MiXCR, with one record for every CDR3 protein. The profile shows around 120,000 distinct CDR3 sequences, roughly 15% of them singletons. The sequencing here drew on whole blood, taken in connection with sensitization to the hapten diphenylcyclopropenone (DPC). Every receptor here comes from a man younger than 35 with alopecia areata. Some clones in this sample may be carry-over from other donors' samples. Each CDR3 is given with its conserved first and last residue. The D gene is left open where the match is weak. Size values are once, few and many counts, or a class for expanded clones, and some rows have none.

J gene	CDR3 length	V gene	D gene	clone size	CDR3 DNA	CDR3 protein
TRBJ1-2	12	TRBV6-2/TRBV6-3	-	few	TGTGCCAGCAGTTACGGGGTCTATGGCTACACCTTC	CASSYGVYGYTF
TRBJ1-1	15	TRBV11-2	-	-	TGTGCCAGCAGCTCGGGACTCCGAGGATCGGGTGAAGCTTTCTTT	CASSSGLRGSGEAFF
TRBJ2-5	14	TRBV7-8	TRBD2	many	TGTGCCAGCAGCCCGCGGGGGACCCAAGAGACCCAGTACTTC	CASSPRGTQETQYF
TRBJ2-3	15	TRBV14	TRBD2	-	TGTGCCAGCAGCACGACTAGCGGTAGCACAGATACGCAGTATTTT	CASSTTSGSTDTQYF
TRBJ1-2	14	TRBV11-2	-	few	TGTGCCAGCAGCTTAGGGGAGGGAGGCGGCGGCTACACCTTC	CASSLGEGGGGYTF
TRBJ1-1	13	TRBV7-3	TRBD1	many	TGTGCCAGCAGCCAGGGGGCAGGGACTGAAGCTTTCTTT	CASSQGAGTEAFF
TRBJ1-5	15	TRBV10-3	-	-	TGTGCCATCAGTGATGGGACAAGCAGCAATCAGCCCCAGCATTTT	CAISDGTSSNQPQHF
TRBJ2-3	14	TRBV28	-	-	TGTGCCAGCAGTTTACGGGCTAGCACAGATACGCAGTATTTT	CASSLRASTDTQYF
TRBJ1-4	16	TRBV12-3/TRBV12-4	TRBD1	-	TGTGCCAGCAGTTTAGGACAGGGGGCCGGACGTGAAAAACTGTTTTTT	CASSLGQGAGREKLFF
TRBJ2-7	16	TRBV13	TRBD1	-	TGTGCCAGCAGCCGCGCCGAGAAGGGACAGGGGGACGAGCAGTACTTC	CASSRAEKGQGDEQYF
TRBJ2-1	17	TRBV28	-	-	TGTGCCAGCAGTTTGAGGCAGGGTAGGGGCTCCTACAATGAGCAGTTCTTC	CASSLRQGRGSYNEQFF
TRBJ1-2	15	TRBV18	-	few	TGTGCCAGCTCACCACGGGCCAGTAAGGCCTATGGCTACACCTTC	CASSPRASKAYGYTF
TRBJ1-1	13	TRBV19	TRBD1	few	TGTGCCAGTAGTATTCTAGAACAGGGGGAAGCTTTCTTT	CASSILEQGEAFF
TRBJ1-5	14	TRBV20-1	-	many	TGCAGTGCCGGGAGAGTTAATAGCAATCAGCCCCAGCATTTT	CSAGRVNSNQPQHF
TRBJ1-5	15	TRBV20-1	-	few	TGCAGTGCTAGAGATGCCCGGTTCTTCAATCAGCCCCAGCATTTT	CSARDARFFNQPQHF
TRBJ2-5	8	TRBV29-1	-	-	TGCAGCGCAGAGACCCAGTACTTC	CSAETQYF
TRBJ1-5	16	TRBV7-9	-	few	TGTGCCAGCAGCTTTGGTGAGGTATCGGGCAATCAGCCCCAGCATTTT	CASSFGEVSGNQPQHF
TRBJ2-3	16	TRBV7-9	TRBD1	-	TGTGCCAGCAGCTTGGTCGGGACAGGAGGCACAGATACGCAGTATTTT	CASSLVGTGGTDTQYF
TRBJ1-1	13	TRBV4-3	-	few	TGCGCCAGCAGCCAAGAGGAATACAGGATGGCTTTCTTT	CASSQEEYRMAFF
TRBJ1-6	14	TRBV10-3	TRBD1	few	TGTGCCACCCGACAGGGGGGAGATAATTCACCCCTCCACTTT	CATRQGGDNSPLHF
TRBJ2-5	15	TRBV9	TRBD2	-	TGTGCCAGCAGCGCCCCCCGGGGGGAAAAAGAGACCCAGTACTTC	CASSAPRGEKETQYF
TRBJ1-1	15	TRBV7-6	-	few	TGTGCCAGCAGCACCTACGGGGCAGCGAACACTGAAGCTTTCTTT	CASSTYGAANTEAFF
TRBJ2-1	17	TRBV4-3	TRBD2	few	TGCGCCAGCAGCACAAGAATAGCGGGGGGCTCCTACAATGAGCAGTTCTTC	CASSTRIAGGSYNEQFF
TRBJ2-7	15	TRBV14	TRBD1	few	TGTGCCAGCAGCCAAGAGGCCAGGGGGCTGAATGAGCAGTACTTC	CASSQEARGLNEQYF
TRBJ2-5	17	TRBV6-2/TRBV6-3	TRBD2	-	TGTGCCAGCAGTTACTCTCTGGGACTAGTTGGAGGAGAGACCCAGTACTTC	CASSYSLGLVGGETQYF
TRBJ2-1	16	TRBV3-1	TRBD1	few	TGTGCCAGCAGCCAAGAAGGACAGGGCCCGTACAATGAGCAGTTCTTC	CASSQEGQGPYNEQFF
TRBJ2-3	13	TRBV12-3/TRBV12-4	-	-	TGTGCCGCGCAGGGGACTAACACAGATACGCAGTATTTT	CAAQGTNTDTQYF